The TCR beta chain described here comes from a study of a mutant IDH1 vaccine in newly diagnosed glioma. Assay: immunoSEQ multiplex PCR; the TCRdb copy retains only in-frame clones and omits some. In the table there are over 50,000 clones, about 81% of which are singletons. Study-level results: The occurrence of vaccine-induced immune responses was seen in around 95% of patients. Apparently, pseudoprogression bore no relation to changes among the top peripheral T cell clonotypes.

Time point denoted: week 5, during vaccination. Topical imiquimod accompanied each vaccine dose, which consisted of 300 ug of mutant IDH1 20-mer peptide. V was clipped by 0 bases and J by 3 bases, with 15 bases between them. The germline V gene encodes CDR1 MNHEY and CDR2 SVGAGI. This CDR3 has 16 residues. As for this clone: What it binds is not known.

The chain joins TRBV6-5 to TRBJ2-7; D not certain. This TCR derives from a young man with glioma. This sample comprised PBMCs, obtained from a glioma patient whose treatment included an IDH1 peptide vaccine. The DNA of the CDR3 is TGTGCCAGCAGTTACTCGCCAGTGATGGGTGTCTACGAGCAGTACTTC. Its translation is CASSYSPVMGVYEQYF.